This T cell receptor beta chain comes out of a study of regulatory T cells in long-lasting Graves disease. For this clonotype: The antigen is not known.

Study-wide results and caveats: Blood alone, not thyroid tissue, was studied. Persistent-disease Graves' patients showed less TCR diversity than new cases.

Both iRepertoire HTBI primers and Arm-PCR of CDR3 regions were used to build the TCR beta libraries. TCRdb re-called the multiplex PCR reads through MiXCR, storing one row per CDR3 protein. The sample shows hundreds of thousands of distinct CDR3 sequences, approximately 13% of them seen only once. The CDR3 loop spans 14 amino acids. Trimming pared 1 base from V and 6 bases from J, leaving 11 bases between. The germline V gene has CDR1 SGHRS and CDR2 YFSETQ. Time point defined: newly diagnosed GD, antithyroid drugs for less than 3 months. Scientists built the TCR library using RNA that was extracted from PBMCs. These data are also associated with another study on T cells in Graves' hyperthyroidism and ophthalmopathy.

The chain recombines TRBV5-1 with TRBJ2-4; tentatively, D is TRBD1 (8 bases). This TCR was recovered from a man in his thirties or forties with Graves disease. Specimen: peripheral blood mononuclear cells (PBMCs), collected at new diagnosis, from a patient treated with antithyroid drugs. In DNA form, the CDR3 reads TGCGCCAGCAGCTTGTACAGGGGGGGAAACATTCAGTACTTC. It is translated as CASSLYRGGNIQYF.